What follows are 29 T cell receptor beta chains derived from one specimen sequenced in a study of blood T cell repertoires in COVID-19. Libraries were prepared by immunoSEQ multiplex PCR; TCRdb keeps only in-frame clonotypes and omits some of them. The repertoire has about 180,000 clones, about 90% of them found once; the top ten carry around 1.2%. The sample taken for sequencing was PBMCs or T cells enriched from blood (not recorded which). The receptor source for this set is a human donor with acute COVID-19. The donor label of this sample is uncertain.

This chain links TRBV6-5 with TRBJ1-1; TRBD1 aligns across 9 bases. The V gene's germline CDR1 is MNHEY and CDR2 SVGAGI. The CDR3 loop spans 15 amino acids. V was pared by 5 bases and J by 3 bases, with 7 bases of the junction left unmatched. CDR3 loop: CASSLSRDRDTEAFF. The CDR3 DNA reads as TGTGCCAGCAGTCTATCCCGGGACAGGGACACTGAAGCTTTCTTT.

The chain is built from TRBV5-1 and TRBJ1-5; the D is unclear. V was clipped by 4 bases and J by 4 bases, with 12 bases between them. CDR3 size: 14 residues. Germline loops: CDR1 SGHRS, CDR2 YFSETQ. CDR3 sequence: CASSLDPTNQPQHF. The CDR3 bases are TGCGCCAGCAGCCTGGACCCAACTAATCAGCCCCAGCATTTT.

The V call is TRBV12-3 or TRBV12-4, the J call TRBJ2-5; no firm D call. V was cut by 3 bases and J by 5 bases, with 10 bases left in between. This CDR3 region has 13 residues. Here the CDR3 DNA reads TGTGCCAGCAGTTTGGCCACCGGGGAGACCCAGTACTTC. Protein product: CASSLATGETQYF.

The chain has TRBV4-3 and TRBJ2-1; the match to TRBD2 covers 8 bases. The CDR3 consists of 17 residues. Germline V gene data show CDR1 as LGHNA and CDR2 as YSLEER. V shed 2 bases, J shed 7 bases, and the junction held 13 bases outside the gene matches. The CDR3 loop is CASSQRQGTGGGNEQFF. Written as DNA, the CDR3 is TGCGCCAGCAGCCAACGGCAGGGTACGGGGGGGGGAAATGAGCAGTTCTTC.

The CDR3 region has the DNA TGTGCCAGCAGCCCCGGACATACGAGCACAGATACGCAGTATTTT. It codes for CASSPGHTSTDTQYF. The genes are TRBV7-3 and TRBJ2-3; TRBD1 is a possible D gene (5 bases). The germline gives CDR1 SGHTA, CDR2 FQGTGA. The CDR3 has 15 residues. V was clipped by 5 bases and J by 0 bases, with 12 bases between them. The variable domain in full, completed from reference TRBV7-3 and TRBJ2-3, reads GAGVSQTPSNKVTEKGKYVELRCDPISGHTALYWYRQSLGQGPEFLIYFQGTGAADDSGLPNDRFFAVRPEGSVSTLKIQRTERGDSAVYLCASSPGHTSTDTQYFGPGTRLTVL.

The V and J genes are TRBV28 and TRBJ2-4; D gene uncertain. The CDR3 is made up of 15 amino acids. Germline V gene lookup returns CDR1 MDHEN and CDR2 SYDVKM. Trimming removed 6 bases at V and 0 bases at J, with 12 bases between. CDR3 nucleotide sequence: TGTGCCAGCAGCTCCCCCCCTGTAGCCAAAAACATTCAGTACTTC. This translates into CASSSPPVAKNIQYF. Drawing the rest from reference TRBV28 and TRBJ2-4, the complete variable domain is DVKVTQSSRYLVKRTGEKVFLECVQDMDHENMFWYRQDPGLGLRLIYFSYDVKMKEKGDIPEGYSVSREKKERFSLILESASTNQTSMYLCASSSPPVAKNIQYFGAGTRLSVL.

This clone has a handful of counts. V and J are TRBV9 and TRBJ2-2, with TRBD1 matching 7 bases. This CDR3 comprises 15 residues. CDR1 SGDLS and CDR2 YYNGEE come from the germline V gene. V gave up 4 bases and J gave up 7 bases; unmatched junction bases: 10. The CDR3 loop reads CASSPQTGLGGELFF. For the CDR3, the DNA is TGTGCCAGCAGCCCCCAGACAGGGCTAGGCGGGGAGCTGTTTTTT. Drawing the rest from reference TRBV9 and TRBJ2-2, the complete variable domain is DSGVTQTPKHLITATGQRVTLRCSPRSGDLSVYWYQQSLDQGLQFLIQYYNGEERAKGNILERFSAQQFPDLHSELNLSSLELGDSALYFCASSPQTGLGGELFFGEGSRLTVL.

The gene calls are TRBV18 and TRBJ1-3; the D gene is possibly TRBD1 (6 bases). Trimming shortened V by 6 bases and J by 4 bases, and 19 bases separated the two germline ends. The CDR3 runs 16 residues. Germline assignment: CDR1 KGHSH and CDR2 LQKENI. The DNA for the CDR3 is TGTGCCAGCTCCCACAAGACCGGGACACCCGGAAACACCATATATTTT. The encoded protein is CASSHKTGTPGNTIYF.

V gene TRBV18 combines with J gene TRBJ2-3; 8 bases match TRBD2. V shed 4 bases, J shed 0 bases, and the junction held 6 bases outside the gene matches. Per germline, CDR1 KGHSH and CDR2 LQKENI. This CDR3 contains 16 residues. The chain's CDR3 is CASSHPGGPSTDTQYF. In DNA, the CDR3 is TGTGCCAGCTCACACCCGGGGGGGCCTAGCACAGATACGCAGTATTTT.

The rearrangement joins TRBV5-1 to TRBJ2-7; D is unclear. The germline gives CDR1 SGHRS, CDR2 YFSETQ. V lost 3 bases, J lost 2 bases, and 3 bases lay in between. The CDR3 sequence is 11 residues long. The CDR3 DNA sequence: TGCGCCAGCAGCTCCGCCTACGAGCAGTACTTC. Its protein product is CASSSAYEQYF.

The genes are TRBV11-2 and TRBJ1-2; tentatively, D is TRBD1 (6 bases). The CDR3 is made up of 14 amino acids. V was cut by 0 bases and J by 7 bases, with 12 bases left in between. Germline CDR1 is SGHAT and CDR2 is FQNNGV. In DNA form, the CDR3 reads TGTGCCAGCAGCTTAGAAGGGGGGGTTCCTGGCTACACCTTC. Translating it yields CASSLEGGVPGYTF.

The chain is built from TRBV19 and TRBJ2-2; possibly TRBD2 for D (5 bases). This CDR3 comprises 14 residues. Looked up from germline, CDR1 is LNHDA and CDR2 is SQIVND (reference sequence). V lost 5 bases to trimming and J lost 7 bases, with 14 bases between them. The CDR3 sequence: CASSVPADNGELFF. In DNA form, the CDR3 reads TGTGCCAGTAGTGTACCAGCGGATAACGGGGAGCTGTTTTTT.

The chain couples TRBV11-2 to TRBJ1-2; TRBD1 aligns across 11 bases. With 4 bases clipped from V and 7 bases from J, the junction kept 8 bases outside the gene matches. Germline lookup yields CDR1 SGHAT and CDR2 FQNNGV. The CDR3 is made up of 15 amino acids. The CDR3 bases are TGTGCCAGCAGCTCGGGACAGGGGGGGTTGGCTGGCTACACCTTC. As protein: CASSSGQGGLAGYTF.

The chain combines TRBV30 with TRBJ1-2, with a tentative D call TRBD1 (6 bases). Trimming took off 0 bases at V and 4 bases at J, with 9 bases between the two ends. Germline lookup yields CDR1 GTSNPN and CDR2 SVGIG (reference sequence). The CDR3 is 13 residues long. The CDR3 loop is CAWSVRDIYGYTF. CDR3 sequence (DNA): TGTGCCTGGAGTGTACGGGACATCTATGGCTACACCTTC.

The chain recombines TRBV27 with TRBJ1-1; a possible D gene is TRBD1 (6 bases). Trimming shortened V by 8 bases and J by 10 bases, and 14 bases separated the two germline ends. The CDR3 contains 11 residues. Germline values: CDR1 MNHEY, CDR2 SMNVEV (reference sequence). The CDR3 DNA reads TGTGCCAGCTGGGACACACGAGGAGCTTTCTTT. This codes for CASWDTRGAFF.

This sequence joins TRBV7-2 and TRBJ1-1; a possible D gene is TRBD1 (5 bases). The CDR3 length is 14 residues. Germline lookup yields CDR1 SGHTA and CDR2 FQGNSA. V dropped 1 base and J dropped 8 bases, with 14 bases sitting between them. The CDR3 DNA sequence: TGTGCCAGCAGCTTAGGCGGCGGGGACCTCGAAGCTTTCTTT. Its translation: CASSLGGGDLEAFF.

The J gene is TRBJ2-3, the V gene TRBV6-2 or TRBV6-3, with D perhaps matching TRBD2 (5 bases). The V gene's germline CDR1 is MNHEY and CDR2 SVGEGT. The V and J ends lost 4 bases and 4 bases respectively, with 15 bases between them. The length of the CDR3 is 15 residues. The chain's CDR3 is CASSFGIGRADTQYF. For the CDR3, the DNA is TGTGCCAGCAGTTTTGGGATCGGGCGGGCAGATACGCAGTATTTT.

The chain joins TRBV5-6 to TRBJ2-7, with TRBD1 matching over 11 bases. CDR1 SGHDT and CDR2 YYEEEE come from the germline V gene. With V trimmed by 3 bases and J by 6 bases, 11 bases remained unmatched. The CDR3 runs 16 residues. The CDR3 bases are TGTGCCAGCAGCTCGGGTTTCGGACAGGGGGCTGGCGAGCAGTACTTC. Amino acid sequence: CASSSGFGQGAGEQYF.

The V gene is TRBV5-5, the J gene TRBJ1-1; 7 positions match TRBD1. The germline V gene encodes CDR1 SGHKS and CDR2 YYEKEE (reference sequence). The CDR3 length is 15 residues. Losses at the gene ends were 2 bases for V and 4 bases for J; bases not matched to a gene: 8. The CDR3 sequence: CASSLEGAGGTEAFF. The CDR3 DNA follows: TGTGCCAGCAGCTTAGAGGGGGCCGGCGGCACTGAAGCTTTCTTT.

This chain connects TRBV10-3 to TRBJ2-7; 12 bases match TRBD1. This CDR3 spans 15 amino acids. Losses at the gene ends were 2 bases for V and 5 bases for J; bases not matched to a gene: 4. Germline V gene sequence: CDR1 ENHRY, CDR2 SYGVKD. CDR3 protein: CAISEGGTGGHEQYF. In DNA form, the CDR3 reads TGTGCCATCAGTGAGGGGGGGACAGGGGGCCACGAGCAGTACTTC.

V usage is TRBV6-5 and J usage is TRBJ2-7; a possible D gene is TRBD2 (7 bases). Germline V gene sequence: CDR1 MNHEY, CDR2 SVGAGI. The CDR3 spans 15 residues. The V end lost 6 bases, the J end lost 6 bases, and 21 bases lay between the germline ends. The CDR3 region has the DNA TGTGCCAGCAGGGCGGATTGGGGGGGCACGGGCGAGCAGTACTTC. Protein: CASRADWGGTGEQYF.

The gene calls are TRBV6-5 and TRBJ1-2, with 7 bases identical to TRBD1. This CDR3 region has 13 residues. In germline, CDR1 is MNHEY, CDR2 SVGAGI. Unmatched junction bases numbered 4, after V lost 5 bases and J lost 4 bases. The CDR3 coding sequence is TGTGCCAGCAGTAGGGGACAGAGCTATGGCTACACCTTC. Protein product: CASSRGQSYGYTF.

V gene TRBV7-3 combines with J gene TRBJ1-5; TRBD1 matches 7 bases. This CDR3 is 16 amino acids long. With 1 base clipped from V and 1 base from J, the junction kept 4 bases outside the gene matches. The germline V gene encodes CDR1 SGHTA and CDR2 FQGTGA. The chain's CDR3 is CASSLNRGVSNQPQHF. The CDR3 DNA reads as TGTGCCAGCAGCTTAAACAGGGGTGTGAGCAATCAGCCCCAGCATTTT.

This chain joins TRBV9 and TRBJ1-2; tentatively, D is TRBD1 (5 bases). Trimming removed 3 bases at V and 6 bases at J, with 15 bases between. The CDR3 runs 14 residues. Germline V CDR1 and CDR2: SGDLS, YYNGEE. The CDR3 loop reads CASSAYGGEDGYTF. The DNA of the CDR3 is TGTGCCAGCAGCGCATACGGGGGGGAGGATGGCTACACCTTC. The complete variable domain, with remaining parts taken from reference TRBV9 and TRBJ1-2, reads DSGVTQTPKHLITATGQRVTLRCSPRSGDLSVYWYQQSLDQGLQFLIQYYNGEERAKGNILERFSAQQFPDLHSELNLSSLELGDSALYFCASSAYGGEDGYTFGSGTRLTVV.

This chain joins TRBV4-3 and TRBJ2-3, with 8 bases fitting TRBD1. V was clipped by 1 base and J by 4 bases; unmatched bases: 7. CDR3 length equals 16 residues. Germline V lookup: CDR1 LGHNA, CDR2 YSLEER. Here the CDR3 reads CASSQVPGQGSDTQYF. In DNA, the CDR3 is TGCGCCAGCAGCCAAGTTCCAGGACAGGGATCAGATACGCAGTATTTT.

The chain uses TRBV7-9 and TRBJ1-2; D is perhaps TRBD1 (6 bases). Germline CDR1 and CDR2: SEHNR and FQNEAQ (reference sequence). The CDR3 consists of 15 residues. The V and J ends lost 1 base and 3 bases respectively, with 12 bases between them. In DNA form, the CDR3 reads TGTGCCAGCAGCTTAGGTGGGGGCATGGACTATGGCTACACCTTC. Translated: CASSLGGGMDYGYTF.

V usage is TRBV6-5 and J usage is TRBJ1-2; no clear D gene. Germline-derived CDR1 and CDR2 are MNHEY and SVGAGI. Trimming pared 7 bases from V and 3 bases from J, leaving 18 bases between. The CDR3 has 15 residues. CDR3 nucleotide sequence: TGTGCCAGCAACAACCCAGAGTTCGGGGACTATGGCTACACCTTC. Its translation is CASNNPEFGDYGYTF.

The V call is TRBV18, the J call TRBJ1-6, with TRBD1 matching over 7 bases. V was pared by 2 bases and J by 5 bases, with 6 bases of the junction left unmatched. The CDR3 is 16 amino acids. Germline V CDR1 and CDR2: KGHSH, LQKENI. The CDR3 sequence: CASSPATGANNSPLHF. CDR3 sequence (DNA): TGTGCCAGCTCACCAGCAACAGGGGCGAATAATTCACCCCTCCACTTT.

J is TRBJ2-7 and V is TRBV5-1; 7 positions match TRBD2. CDR3 size: 13 residues. The V and J ends lost 0 bases and 6 bases, in that order; junction bases with no gene match: 3. CDR1 is SGHRS, CDR2 YFSETQ, per germline. The CDR3 DNA is TGCGCCAGCAGCTTGGGGACGGGAGGCGAGCAGTACTTC. It encodes CASSLGTGGEQYF.